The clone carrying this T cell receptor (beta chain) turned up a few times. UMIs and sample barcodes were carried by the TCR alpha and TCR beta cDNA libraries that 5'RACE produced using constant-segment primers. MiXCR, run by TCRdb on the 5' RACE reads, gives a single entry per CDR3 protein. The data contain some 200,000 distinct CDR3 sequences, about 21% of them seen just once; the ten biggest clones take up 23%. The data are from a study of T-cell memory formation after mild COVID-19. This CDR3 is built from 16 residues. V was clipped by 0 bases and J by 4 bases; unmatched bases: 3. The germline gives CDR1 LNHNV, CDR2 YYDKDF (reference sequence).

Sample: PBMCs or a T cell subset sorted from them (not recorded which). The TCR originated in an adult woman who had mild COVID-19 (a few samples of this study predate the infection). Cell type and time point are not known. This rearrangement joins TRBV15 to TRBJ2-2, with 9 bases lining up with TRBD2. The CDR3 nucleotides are TGTGCCACCAGCAGAGACAGCGGGAGGTTCACCGGGGAGCTGTTTTTT. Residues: CATSRDSGRFTGELFF.